The sequence of this T cell receptor beta chain was determined in a study of early T cells in non-severe SARS-CoV-2 infection. This clonotype was recorded many times. Via MiXCR, TCRdb re-called the 5' RACE reads, giving one row per CDR3 protein. The table has under 85,000 distinct CDR3 sequences, over 9.5% seen once. Specimen: whole blood. This sequence was found in an adult who was a healthcare worker with PCR-confirmed SARS-CoV-2 infection or an uninfected control (not recorded which).

The CDR3 coding sequence is TGTGCCAGCAGCCAAAACCCCGGGGGGGCCTCGGACCAGTACTTC. Its protein product is CASSQNPGGASDQYF. The rearrangement links TRBV5-4 to TRBJ2-5, with TRBD2 matching 8 bases. The CDR3 sequence is 15 residues long. V was clipped by 4 bases and J by 10 bases; unmatched bases: 15. The germline V gene has CDR1 SGHNT and CDR2 YYREEE (reference sequence).